This TCR beta chain was observed in a study of blood T cell repertoires in COVID-19 (dated by TCRdb to about 2020). In the study overall: The collaborator samples originated in the United States, Italy and Spain and spanned the acute and convalescent phases of COVID-19. Nearly every sample came with metadata listing a de-identified subject ID, COVID-19 status, age in years and sex. A freely available public database, intended as a resource for researchers studying the immune response to SARS-CoV-2, is where the repertoires were released. Samples were obtained from the ongoing ImmuneRACE study (first 160 participants) and from some 1,300 subjects provided by 6 global collaborators. Where available, HLA class I and class II types were obtained from metadata supplied by the sample provider rather than from assay-based typing. The prospective study material was composed of cDNA or gDNA derived from T cells, B-cell-depleted T cells, or PBMCs. The dataset comprised deeply sampled blood TCRbeta repertoires from subjects exposed to, actively infected with, or recovered from COVID-19. Results the study describes overall, beyond this receptor: The quantity of clinical and demographic metadata differed by source and by participant and was supplied without curation.

This clone turned up a few times. Its recognized antigen is unknown. Within one base of it there is no much larger clone, and no base qualities were kept. The collaborating institutions used their own protocols to collect whole blood in K2EDTA tubes. For TCRbeta analysis, collaborator samples were shipped as frozen whole blood, as isolated PBMCs, or as DNA extracted from either sample type. The immunoSEQ Assay, a bias-controlled multiplex PCR, was used to amplify TCRbeta CDR3 regions from genomic DNA. Turning to the authors' computational methods: Within the assay, amplification of reference gene primers was used to estimate how many nucleated cells each sample contained. Sequence reads were collapsed and filtered to measure the absolute abundance of every unique TCRbeta CDR3 rearrangement. For each sample, productive Simpson clonality was calculated as the square root of Simpson's diversity index over productive rearrangements. In TCRdb, the immuneACCESS table is reduced to in-frame sequences with V and J assigned. These tables do not hold every clone; where another copy was compared, an unresolved V gene accounts for under half, and the others remain unexplained. The V and J calls and the clone size are those of that table, but D and trimming were determined from the DNA. The sample profile shows 200,000 to 250,000 clones; roughly 84% of them were found once. The ten biggest clones cover more than 0.75% of the sample.

V is reduced by 1 base and J by 10 bases, leaving a spacing of 10 bases between them. The CDR3 starts with the cysteine, ends with the phenylalanine, and has 13 residues. The DNA shown is the 39-base CDR3, in frame from base 1. From a lookup of the germline V gene, CDR1 and CDR2 are SGHAT and FQNNGV. The TCR sequence derives from a man in his forties with acute or convalescent COVID-19. Here the chain combines TRBV11-2 and TRBJ2-2; there is no confident call for the D gene. Sequencing was carried out using peripheral blood. The CDR3 amino acid sequence is: CASSLGIAEELFF. Here is the DNA: TGTGCCAGCAGCTTAGGGATAGCCGAGGAGCTGTTTTTT.